Listed below are T cell receptor beta chains from one sample, sequenced in a study of blood T cell repertoires in COVID-19. The method was immunoSEQ multiplex PCR; TCRdb's version includes in-frame clones alone and lacks a portion of them. The data contain under 200,000 clones, roughly 90% of them singletons. Sequenced: peripheral blood. Receptor source: a man between 60 and 75 years old with acute or convalescent COVID-19. Each CDR3 is given with its conserved first and last residue.

j_gene: TRBJ1-5
v_gene: TRBV10-3
CDR3aa: CAISEPGAGGNQPQHF

j_gene: TRBJ1-3
v_gene: TRBV6-1
CDR3aa: CASSEAGGISGNTIYF

j_gene: TRBJ2-5
v_gene: TRBV7-9
CDR3aa: CASSRTSPETQYF

j_gene: TRBJ1-5
v_gene: TRBV6-5
CDR3aa: CASRATGRNQPQHF

j_gene: TRBJ2-2
v_gene: TRBV2
CDR3aa: CASGSDRYTGELFF

j_gene: TRBJ2-5
v_gene: TRBV27
CDR3aa: CASSPGIQETQYF

j_gene: TRBJ1-5
v_gene: TRBV6-1
CDR3aa: CASSDAQPQHF

j_gene: TRBJ1-1
v_gene: TRBV7-2
CDR3aa: CASSLENRVNTEAFF

j_gene: TRBJ2-3
v_gene: TRBV7-2
CDR3aa: CASSLGTSASTGYF

j_gene: TRBJ2-3
v_gene: TRBV5-1
CDR3aa: CASNRGEGTDTQYF

j_gene: TRBJ1-3
v_gene: TRBV7-9
CDR3aa: CASIKMTGSGNTIYF

j_gene: TRBJ1-1
v_gene: TRBV18
CDR3aa: CASSPGQAVRAEAFF

j_gene: TRBJ1-1
v_gene: TRBV29-1
CDR3aa: CSVEDTGGGTEAFF

j_gene: TRBJ1-5
v_gene: TRBV6-2/TRBV6-3
CDR3aa: CASSDSDRRNQPQHF

j_gene: TRBJ2-3
v_gene: TRBV9
CDR3aa: CASSPRTGSDTQYF

j_gene: TRBJ1-4
v_gene: TRBV19
CDR3aa: CASSYLGVGEKLFF

j_gene: TRBJ1-5
v_gene: TRBV25-1
CDR3aa: CASSRAGFNQPQHF

j_gene: TRBJ2-1
v_gene: TRBV11-3
CDR3aa: CASSFRLATYNEQFF

j_gene: TRBJ2-7
v_gene: TRBV18
CDR3aa: CASSSSGAYEQYF

j_gene: TRBJ1-1
v_gene: TRBV5-1
CDR3aa: CASSWAGTGNTEAFF

j_gene: TRBJ2-1
v_gene: TRBV6-6
CDR3aa: CASSTAGYNEQFF

j_gene: TRBJ1-1
v_gene: TRBV2
CDR3aa: CASGGGTFSEAFF

j_gene: TRBJ1-2
v_gene: TRBV11-2
CDR3aa: CASSLQGGVAYGYTF

j_gene: TRBJ1-1
v_gene: TRBV6-6
CDR3aa: CASSYSLQEAFF

j_gene: TRBJ2-1
v_gene: TRBV11-2
CDR3aa: CASSLGSPGNEQFF

j_gene: TRBJ1-6
v_gene: TRBV5-3
CDR3aa: CARSSRNNSPLHF

j_gene: TRBJ1-4
v_gene: TRBV4-2
CDR3aa: CASSQDPGQDEKLFF

j_gene: TRBJ1-6
v_gene: TRBV7-9
CDR3aa: CASSPGQAINSPLHF

j_gene: TRBJ1-1
v_gene: TRBV9
CDR3aa: CASSVQGTMNTEAFF

j_gene: TRBJ1-1
v_gene: TRBV6-5
CDR3aa: CASSYSQRETEAFF

j_gene: TRBJ1-5
v_gene: TRBV10-3
CDR3aa: CAISGSDRAQPQHF

j_gene: TRBJ1-1
v_gene: TRBV19
CDR3aa: CASSSRRSGQLNTEAFF

j_gene: TRBJ2-7
v_gene: TRBV10-3
CDR3aa: CATKGLAGAYEQYF

j_gene: TRBJ2-1
v_gene: TRBV18
CDR3aa: CASSLRGNEQFF

j_gene: TRBJ1-6
v_gene: TRBV5-1
CDR3aa: CASSRGQGNSPLHF

j_gene: TRBJ2-3
v_gene: TRBV7-9
CDR3aa: CASTLPQGLVIRDTQYF

j_gene: TRBJ2-7
v_gene: TRBV9
CDR3aa: CASSVGSLGEQYF

j_gene: TRBJ2-2
v_gene: TRBV4-2
CDR3aa: CASSIKGLAGGTGELFF

j_gene: TRBJ2-5
v_gene: TRBV12-3/TRBV12-4
CDR3aa: CASSPDRGETQYF

j_gene: TRBJ1-2
v_gene: TRBV29-1
CDR3aa: CSVPEGQDSYGYTF

j_gene: TRBJ1-3
v_gene: TRBV9
CDR3aa: CASSVATTGNTIYF

j_gene: TRBJ1-6
v_gene: TRBV9
CDR3aa: CASSAYGASPLHF

j_gene: TRBJ2-1
v_gene: TRBV5-6
CDR3aa: CASSIVADDSYNEQFF

j_gene: TRBJ1-1
v_gene: TRBV15
CDR3aa: CATSRKTGETEAFF

j_gene: TRBJ2-1
v_gene: TRBV4-2
CDR3aa: CASSSHPAGGGNEQFF

j_gene: TRBJ1-1
v_gene: TRBV7-3
CDR3aa: CASSPGEGRGAFF

j_gene: TRBJ1-5
v_gene: TRBV6-6
CDR3aa: CASSTRNQPQHF

j_gene: TRBJ2-2
v_gene: TRBV30
CDR3aa: CAWKVRRSTGELFF